These 32 T cell receptor beta chains share one sample of origin, sequenced in a study of shared clonotypes between healthy human individuals. This table comes from immunoSEQ multiplex PCR, and its TCRdb copy is limited to in-frame clones, with some not included. The sample lists some 2,000,000 clones; under 97% were seen once. The material sequenced was naive CD4+ T cells sorted from blood. The subset denotes: CD45RA+ positively selected. These receptors all stem from a young man in good health.

The chain recombines TRBV7-9 with TRBJ2-5; TRBD1 agrees at 8 bases. Germline V gene data show CDR1 as SEHNR and CDR2 as FQNEAQ (reference sequence). Trimming cost V 2 bases and J 5 bases; bases outside gene matches: 4. The CDR3 totals 14 residues. The CDR3: CASSLRRQGETQYF. In nucleotides, the CDR3 is TGTGCCAGCAGCTTACGGCGACAGGGGGAGACCCAGTACTTC.

The chain carries TRBV5-1 and TRBJ1-5; D possibly corresponds to TRBD1 (6 bases). V shed 2 bases and J shed 1 base, with 10 bases lying between them. Germline V CDR1 and CDR2: SGHRS, YFSETQ. This CDR3 is 15 amino acids long. The CDR3 nucleotides are TGCGCCAGCAGCTTATATACAGGGAGCAATCAGCCCCAGCATTTT. It translates to CASSLYTGSNQPQHF.

The chain links TRBV5-1 to TRBJ1-1; tentatively, D is TRBD1 (5 bases). The germline V gene encodes CDR1 SGHRS and CDR2 YFSETQ. Trimming took off 4 bases at V and 5 bases at J, with 18 bases between the two ends. This CDR3 has 15 amino acids. CDR3 region: CASSVETGLSTEAFF. The CDR3, as DNA: TGCGCCAGCAGCGTCGAAACAGGTCTATCGACTGAAGCTTTCTTT.

CDR3 residues: CASSFGSRANEKLFF. Here the CDR3 DNA reads TGTGCCAGCAGTTTTGGGTCGAGAGCTAATGAAAAACTGTTTTTT. J is TRBJ1-4 and V is TRBV27, with D uncertain. The CDR3 spans 15 residues. CDR1 is MNHEY and CDR2 is SMNVEV in the germline V gene (reference sequence). V was pared by 3 bases and J by 3 bases, with 11 bases between.

As for this clone: Other DNA sequences from this sample encode an identical CDR3 as well. The chain links TRBV7-2 to TRBJ2-5; D ambiguous. Trimming stripped 6 bases from V and 2 bases from J, with 4 bases between. The CDR3 runs 11 residues. CDR1 and CDR2 (germline): SGHTA, FQGNSA. In DNA, the CDR3 is TGTGCCAGCAGTTTTCAAGAGACCCAGTACTTC. It is translated as CASSFQETQYF.

J is TRBJ2-7 and V is TRBV6-5; D is unclear. The CDR3 runs to 16 residues. Germline loops: CDR1 MNHEY, CDR2 SVGAGI. V was clipped by 4 bases and J by 0 bases, with 16 bases between them. CDR3 DNA sequence: TGTGCCAGCAGTTCCCCCCTAGGACGCAGCTCCTACGAGCAGTACTTC. The encoded protein is CASSSPLGRSSYEQYF.

This chain joins TRBV18 and TRBJ2-7; 9 bases are shared with TRBD2. Looked up from germline, CDR1 is KGHSH and CDR2 is LQKENI. V lost 4 bases and J lost 2; bases outside the gene matches: 12. The CDR3 spans 17 residues. For the CDR3, the DNA is TGTGCCAGCTCACAAAGACTAGCGGTTCGGGGGGCCTACGAGCAGTACTTC. Amino acid sequence: CASSQRLAVRGAYEQYF.

About this clone itself: The same CDR3 is also encoded by other DNA sequences in this sample. The chain combines TRBV5-1 with TRBJ1-4; tentative D call: TRBD1 (6 bases). CDR3 length: 14 residues. The ends were cut back, 4 bases at V and 2 bases at J, with 9 bases in the middle. Germline CDR1 is SGHRS and CDR2 is YFSETQ. In nucleotides, the CDR3 is TGCGCCAGCAGCCCAACAGGGACTAATGAAAAACTGTTTTTT. The encoded protein is CASSPTGTNEKLFF.

The V and J genes are TRBV14 and TRBJ2-1, with no clear D. Germline V lookup: CDR1 SGHDN, CDR2 FVKESK. Between the trimmed V and J ends, which lost 0 bases and 2 bases, there was a span of 14 bases. CDR3 size: 17 residues. The CDR3 bases are TGTGCCAGCAGCCAAGATACGGCCCTCATCGCCTACAATGAGCAGTTCTTC. Encoded protein: CASSQDTALIAYNEQFF.

The chain couples TRBV30 to TRBJ2-5, with D perhaps matching TRBD1 (5 bases). There are 14 residues in the CDR3. V shed 7 bases and J shed 5 bases, with 20 bases lying between them. Germline CDR1 is GTSNPN and CDR2 is SVGIG (reference sequence). The CDR3 bases are TGTGCCTACCTTCGAAGGGGCGGAAAGGAGACCCAGTACTTC. This gives the protein CAYLRRGGKETQYF.

The chain recombines TRBV7-2 with TRBJ1-1, with D possibly TRBD1 on 5 matching bases. The CDR3 has 16 residues. The V gene's germline CDR1 is SGHTA and CDR2 FQGNSA. Trimming shortened V by 3 bases and J by 1 base, and 15 bases separated the two germline ends. CDR3: CASSFPRTGTNTEAFF. The DNA for the CDR3 is TGTGCCAGCAGCTTCCCCCGGACCGGGACGAACACTGAAGCTTTCTTT.

This chain links TRBV5-4 with TRBJ2-1; a possible D gene is TRBD2 (5 bases). Germline CDR1 and CDR2: SGHNT and YYREEE (reference sequence). Trimming stripped 0 bases from V and 5 bases from J, with 12 bases between. The CDR3 loop spans 15 amino acids. The CDR3 DNA reads TGTGCCAGCAGCTTGGAGTGGACTTCCAACAATGAGCAGTTCTTC. Protein: CASSLEWTSNNEQFF. The entire variable domain, with the rest obtained from reference TRBV5-4 and TRBJ2-1, is as follows: ETGVTQSPTHLIKTRGQQVTLRCSSQSGHNTVSWYQQALGQGPQFIFQYYREEENGRGNFPPRFSGLQFPNYSSELNVNALELDDSALYLCASSLEWTSNNEQFFGPGTRLTVL.

With respect to this clone: The same CDR3 arises from other DNA sequences in this sample as well. The chain combines TRBV5-1 with TRBJ2-2; D call uncertain. CDR3 length: 13 amino acids. Per the germline V gene, CDR1 is SGHRS and CDR2 is YFSETQ. The ends were cut back, 2 bases at V and 6 bases at J, with 8 bases in the middle. CDR3 amino acids: CASSLDGSGELFF. CDR3 DNA sequence: TGCGCCAGCAGCTTAGATGGGTCCGGGGAGCTGTTTTTT.

The rearrangement joins TRBV19 to TRBJ2-7; D unclear. This CDR3 is 14 amino acids long. CDR1 and CDR2 from the germline V gene are LNHDA and SQIVND (reference sequence). Between the trimmed V and J ends, which lost 6 bases and 1 base, there was a span of 13 bases. CDR3 DNA: TGTGCCAGTAGCCCTTGGGGATATTCCTACGAGCAGTACTTC. Protein sequence: CASSPWGYSYEQYF.

J is TRBJ2-5 and V is TRBV7-8, with D possibly being TRBD2 (5 bases). The CDR3 extends over 13 amino acids. V shed 5 bases and J shed 5 bases, with 12 bases lying between them. Germline V gives CDR1 SGHVS, CDR2 FQNEAQ. The CDR3 region is CASSVRGEETQYF. The CDR3 DNA sequence: TGTGCCAGCAGCGTCCGTGGGGAGGAGACCCAGTACTTC. Filled out from reference TRBV7-8 and TRBJ2-5, the complete variable domain reads GAGVSQSPRYKVAKRGQDVALRCDPISGHVSLFWYQQALGQGPEFLTYFQNEAQLDKSGLPSDRFFAERPEGSVSTLKIQRTQQEDSAVYLCASSVRGEETQYFGPGTRLLVL.

The chain links TRBV7-2 to TRBJ2-3; 12 positions agree with TRBD2. Trimming at V came to 5 bases and at J to 9 bases, leaving 6 bases not matched to a gene. This CDR3 spans 14 amino acids. CDR1 is SGHTA, CDR2 FQGNSA, per germline. CDR3 sequence (DNA): TGTGCCAGCAGCCCCGGGCTAGCGGGAGGGACGCAGTATTTT. This sequence encodes CASSPGLAGGTQYF.

This clone was observed once. The gene calls are TRBV7-8 and TRBJ1-1; D ambiguous. This CDR3 spans 13 amino acids. The germline gives CDR1 SGHVS, CDR2 FQNEAQ. V gave up 4 bases and J gave up 0 bases, with 6 bases separating them. For the CDR3, the DNA is TGTGCCAGCAGCTACCAGATGAACACTGAAGCTTTCTTT. Its translation: CASSYQMNTEAFF.

This clone was seen more than once but under ten times. The V call is TRBV7-9, the J call TRBJ1-1; no firm D call. Germline CDR1 is SEHNR and CDR2 is FQNEAQ (reference sequence). The V end was cut by 1 base, the J end by 3 bases, with 12 bases between. The CDR3 is made up of 15 amino acids. CDR3 DNA sequence: TGTGCCAGCAGCTTAGGTCGTCAGGCACACACTGAAGCTTTCTTT. Amino acids: CASSLGRQAHTEAFF.

V and J are TRBV30 and TRBJ1-6; D is uncertain. CDR3 length equals 10 residues. V dropped 8 bases and J dropped 8 bases, with 7 bases sitting between them. Germline CDR1 reads GTSNPN; CDR2 reads SVGIG (reference sequence). The CDR3 nucleotides are TGTGCCGGTGGTTATTCACCCCTCCACTTT. Its translation: CAGGYSPLHF.

The chain joins TRBV9 to TRBJ1-5, with D unclear. The CDR3 is made up of 12 amino acids. The germline V and J ends were trimmed by 3 bases and 10 bases, with 11 bases remaining between them. Per the germline V gene, CDR1 is SGDLS and CDR2 is YYNGEE. CDR3 nucleotides: TGTGCCAGCAGCGCTAACAGCGGCCCCCAGCATTTT. It yields the protein CASSANSGPQHF.

V is TRBV5-3 and J is TRBJ2-7; D is unclear. TRBV5-3 is an ORF, and what it does is uncertain. V was trimmed by 3 bases and J by 0 bases, leaving 13 bases between them. The CDR3 spans 15 residues. In nucleotides, the CDR3 is TGTGCCAGAAGCTCCACGATTACCTACTCCTACGAGCAGTACTTC. It codes for CARSSTITYSYEQYF.

The chain employs TRBV5-6 and TRBJ1-2, with 7 nucleotides matching TRBD1. Germline CDR1 and CDR2: SGHDT and YYEEEE. V was pared by 4 bases and J by 7 bases, with 4 bases of the junction left unmatched. The CDR3 is 12 residues long. CDR3 DNA: TGTGCCAGCAGCCAATCAGGGGGTGGCTACACCTTC. Translation: CASSQSGGGYTF. Combining the CDR3 with reference TRBV5-6 and TRBJ1-2 gives the whole variable domain DAGVTQSPTHLIKTRGQQVTLRCSPKSGHDTVSWYQQALGQGPQFIFQYYEEEERQRGNFPDRFSGHQFPNYSSELNVNALLLGDSALYLCASSQSGGGYTFGSGTRLTVV.

The chain is built from TRBV7-2 and TRBJ2-4; TRBD2 might be the D (6 bases). Germline V gene lookup returns CDR1 SGHTA and CDR2 FQGNSA. V was cut by 6 bases and J by 3 bases, with 18 bases left in between. The CDR3 has 16 amino acids. Here the CDR3 DNA reads TGTGCCAGCAGACCGGGTGGGACTGGGGGCAAAAACATTCAGTACTTC. Protein product: CASRPGGTGGKNIQYF.

On this clone: In the same sample, other DNA sequences code for this CDR3. The V gene is TRBV6-5, the J gene TRBJ1-3; D is possibly TRBD1 (6 bases). The V end lost 2 bases, the J end lost 4 bases, and 9 bases lay between the germline ends. This CDR3 contains 14 residues. Germline V gene lookup returns CDR1 MNHEY and CDR2 SVGAGI. CDR3 in amino acids: CASSYSRGGNTIYF. The CDR3 DNA reads as TGTGCCAGCAGTTACAGCAGGGGCGGAAACACCATATATTTT.

The chain links TRBV29-1 to TRBJ1-1, with 7 bases identical to TRBD1. Germline V gene data show CDR1 as SQVTM and CDR2 as ANQGSEA. V lost 6 bases, J lost 4 bases, and 8 bases stayed unmatched. CDR3 length equals 13 residues. The CDR3 sequence: CSVAPTGATEAFF. In DNA, the CDR3 is TGCAGCGTGGCTCCAACAGGGGCCACTGAAGCTTTCTTT.

This chain links TRBV11-2 with TRBJ2-7, with TRBD1 matching over 10 bases. V dropped 5 bases and J dropped 2; count of bases not matched to a gene: 3. The germline V gene encodes CDR1 SGHAT and CDR2 FQNNGV. The CDR3 covers 14 residues. The CDR3 nucleotides are TGTGCCAGCAGCCGGGACAGGGGAACCTACGAGCAGTACTTC. It yields the protein CASSRDRGTYEQYF.

The rearrangement uses TRBV18 and TRBJ1-3, with 8 positions matching TRBD1. CDR1 KGHSH and CDR2 LQKENI come from the germline V gene. There are 17 residues in the CDR3. The J segment lost 0 bases and the V segment lost 2 bases, leaving 6 bases of the junction unmatched. The CDR3 here is CASSPSGQEISGNTIYF. CDR3 bases: TGTGCCAGCTCACCATCGGGACAGGAAATCTCTGGAAACACCATATATTTT.

The chain couples TRBV5-1 to TRBJ2-3, with 9 nucleotides matching TRBD2. In germline, CDR1 is SGHRS, CDR2 YFSETQ. Trimming took 0 bases from V and 2 from J; bases not matched to a gene: 4. The CDR3 is made up of 16 amino acids. The CDR3 coding sequence is TGCGCCAGCAGCTTGGCTATAGCGGGAGTCACAGATACGCAGTATTTT. Translating it yields CASSLAIAGVTDTQYF.

The genes are TRBV6-1 and TRBJ1-2; D unresolved. This CDR3 comprises 11 residues. Trimming took off 6 bases at V and 5 bases at J, with 7 bases between the two ends. The V gene's germline CDR1 is MNHNS and CDR2 SASEGT. The DNA of the CDR3 is TGTGCCAGCAGATTGTATTATGGCTACACCTTC. As protein: CASRLYYGYTF.

The chain couples TRBV2 to TRBJ1-3, with 9 bases fitting TRBD1. The germline V gene encodes CDR1 SNHLY and CDR2 FYNNEI. The CDR3 loop spans 16 amino acids. V shed 6 bases and J 1 base; nucleotides not matched to a gene: 7. CDR3 loop: CASSPQGQGSGNTIYF. The CDR3 DNA follows: TGTGCCAGCAGCCCCCAGGGACAGGGTTCTGGAAACACCATATATTTT. Together with reference TRBV2 and TRBJ1-3, the CDR3 gives the full variable domain: EPEVTQTPSHQVTQMGQEVILRCVPISNHLYFYWYRQILGQKVEFLVSFYNNEISEKSEIFDDQFSVERPDGSNFTLKIRSTKLEDSAMYFCASSPQGQGSGNTIYFGEGSWLTVV.

The J gene is TRBJ2-2, the V gene TRBV19; 8 nucleotides match TRBD2. The junction had 2 bases not matched to a gene; V was cut back by 5 bases and J by 3 bases. Per germline, CDR1 LNHDA and CDR2 SQIVND (reference sequence). The CDR3 length is 14 residues. The chain's CDR3 is CASSERGHTGELFF. For the CDR3, the DNA is TGTGCCAGTAGTGAGCGGGGGCACACCGGGGAGCTGTTTTTT.

The V and J genes are TRBV6-5 and TRBJ1-1, with D tentatively TRBD1 (5 bases). Germline CDR1 MNHEY, CDR2 SVGAGI. V lost 5 bases to trimming and J lost 6 bases, with 13 bases between them. There are 13 residues in the CDR3. For the CDR3, the DNA is TGTGCCAGCAGTGCCCCGGGGACGGCTGAAGCTTTCTTT. It is translated as CASSAPGTAEAFF.